A single sample is the source of the 20 T cell receptor beta chains below, sequenced in a study of PD-L1 blockade in urothelial cancer. Method: immunoSEQ multiplex PCR; TCRdb's copy keeps in-frame clones and lacks some. Of about 120,000 clones in the sample, roughly 90% were seen once. Time point specified: peripheral blood 6 weeks after treatment start. Material: PBMCs, obtained around atezolizumab (anti-PD-L1) treatment. The receptor source for this set is a man in his sixties with urothelial cancer.

The chain employs TRBV10-3 and TRBJ2-1, with 10 bases aligning to TRBD2. V shed 4 bases and J 12 bases; nucleotides not matched to a gene: 3. The CDR3 covers 12 residues. CDR1 and CDR2 (germline): ENHRY, SYGVKD. The chain's CDR3 is CAISGRTSGQFF. The CDR3 DNA is TGTGCCATCAGTGGGCGGACTAGCGGGCAGTTCTTC.

In DNA form, the CDR3 reads TGCAGCGTTGAGACGGGTAGTAGCTACGAGCAGTACTTC. Translation gives CSVETGSSYEQYF. The rearrangement joins TRBV29-1 to TRBJ2-7; unclear D gene. The CDR3 loop spans 13 amino acids. Between the trimmed V and J ends, which lost 3 bases and 3 bases, there was a span of 12 bases. Germline assignment: CDR1 SQVTM and CDR2 ANQGSEA.

The chain employs TRBV19 and TRBJ1-1; D ambiguous. Germline V gives CDR1 LNHDA, CDR2 SQIVND (reference sequence). With 7 bases removed from V and 3 bases from J, the gap between germline ends came to 6 bases. CDR3 length: 11 amino acids. The CDR3 nucleotides read TGTGCCAGTAAAGGAGACACTGAAGCTTTCTTT. Translating gives CASKGDTEAFF.

The chain combines TRBV27 with TRBJ2-3; 7 bases line up with TRBD1. Trimming removed 5 bases from V and 1 base from J; junction bases left unmatched: 6. CDR1 and CDR2 from the germline V gene are MNHEY and SMNVEV (reference sequence). The CDR3 is made up of 15 amino acids. The DNA of the CDR3 is TGTGCCAGCAGTACCCCCGGGACAGGCACAGATACGCAGTATTTT. Translated: CASSTPGTGTDTQYF.

The chain couples TRBV18 to TRBJ2-2, with D uncertain. This CDR3 region has 14 residues. The V and J ends lost 3 bases and 7 bases respectively, with 12 bases between them. Germline assignment: CDR1 KGHSH and CDR2 LQKENI. CDR3 in DNA: TGTGCCAGCTCACCCCCCCCTGAGGTCGGGGAGCTGTTTTTT. The encoded protein is CASSPPPEVGELFF.

This chain links TRBV6-5 with TRBJ1-6, with D hard to call. The length of the CDR3 is 14 residues. Germline V gene data show CDR1 as MNHEY and CDR2 as SVGAGI. Between the trimmed V and J ends, which lost 4 bases and 9 bases, there was a span of 13 bases. The CDR3: CASSSQVYASPLHF. The CDR3 nucleotides read TGTGCCAGCAGTTCTCAGGTCTACGCTTCACCCCTCCACTTT.

This clone was picked up a small number of times. This rearrangement joins TRBV5-1 to TRBJ2-7; TRBD2 agrees at 9 bases. The CDR3 is 15 amino acids. Germline values: CDR1 SGHRS, CDR2 YFSETQ. V lost 2 bases and J lost 6; bases outside the gene matches: 9. CDR3 in amino acids: CASSLVAGVGGEQYF. CDR3 sequence (DNA): TGCGCCAGCAGCTTAGTAGCGGGAGTCGGGGGCGAGCAGTACTTC.

Turning to this clone: The same CDR3 also results from other DNA sequences found in this sample. The CDR3, as DNA: TGTGCCAGCAGTTTAAGGGGCTCAACCTACGAGCAGTACTTC. Translating it yields CASSLRGSTYEQYF. The chain has TRBV27 and TRBJ2-7; D may be TRBD1 (5 bases). Trimming shortened V by 2 bases and J by 2 bases, and 10 bases separated the two germline ends. Germline V gene sequence: CDR1 MNHEY, CDR2 SMNVEV (reference sequence). This CDR3 comprises 14 residues.

This chain uses TRBV10-1 with TRBJ2-2, with D maybe TRBD2 (6 bases). Trimming removed 7 bases at V and 3 bases at J, with 15 bases between. Germline V gives CDR1 WNHNN, CDR2 SYGVQD (reference sequence). This CDR3 comprises 15 residues. CDR3 coding DNA: TGCGCCAGCATAGTCAACGGAGGGCACACCGGGGAGCTGTTTTTT. Its translation is CASIVNGGHTGELFF.

This chain uses TRBV6-1 with TRBJ1-5, with no clear D. Germline-derived CDR1 and CDR2 are MNHNS and SASEGT. This CDR3 has 16 residues. V was pared by 0 bases and J by 3 bases, with 12 bases between. In DNA, the CDR3 is TGTGCCAGCAGTGAAGCGGCTCCAGGTCTCAATCAGCCCCAGCATTTT. It specifies CASSEAAPGLNQPQHF.

This sequence joins TRBV29-1 and TRBJ2-1; D gene uncertain. The CDR3 runs to 13 residues. Germline V gene data show CDR1 as SQVTM and CDR2 as ANQGSEA. The ends were cut back, 5 bases at V and 6 bases at J, with 14 bases in the middle. CDR3 DNA: TGCAGCGTTCGCCAACTAAGCGTCAATGAGCAGTTCTTC. Encoded protein: CSVRQLSVNEQFF.

V usage is TRBV19 and J usage is TRBJ1-5, with D unresolved. Germline assignment: CDR1 LNHDA and CDR2 SQIVND (reference sequence). The germline V and J ends were trimmed by 8 bases and 7 bases, with 27 bases remaining between them. The CDR3 spans 17 residues. CDR3 coding DNA: TGTGCCAGTCTCCGAGACGCGGGTTCGTCGGATGGCCAGCCCCAGCATTTT. It yields the protein CASLRDAGSSDGQPQHF.

This chain connects TRBV2 to TRBJ2-1, with TRBD1 identical over 7 bases. This CDR3 is 15 amino acids long. Germline V gene sequence: CDR1 SNHLY, CDR2 FYNNEI. The junction had 10 bases not matched to a gene; V was cut back by 6 bases and J by 5 bases. The CDR3 protein is CASRAAGGGDNEQFF. The DNA for the CDR3 is TGTGCCAGCAGGGCGGCAGGGGGTGGGGACAATGAGCAGTTCTTC.

The rearrangement uses TRBV9 and TRBJ2-7, with 8 positions matching TRBD1. The germline gives CDR1 SGDLS, CDR2 YYNGEE. This CDR3 comprises 16 residues. Unmatched junction bases numbered 11, after V lost 0 bases and J lost 6 bases. The CDR3 DNA reads as TGTGCCAGCAGCGTAGCCCACCTGGACAGGGTAGGCGAGCAGTACTTC. Protein: CASSVAHLDRVGEQYF.

This chain joins TRBV27 and TRBJ2-1, with D unclear. The CDR3 extends over 15 amino acids. From germline, CDR1 is MNHEY and CDR2 SMNVEV (reference sequence). Trimming removed 3 bases at V and 4 bases at J, with 13 bases between. The CDR3 DNA reads TGTGCCAGCAGTTTTGAGACTCCGAGATACAATGAGCAGTTCTTC. Amino acid sequence: CASSFETPRYNEQFF.

This sequence joins TRBV30 and TRBJ1-5, with D possibly TRBD1 on 5 matching bases. CDR3 length: 13 amino acids. Trimming removed 1 base at V and 9 bases at J, with 13 bases between. CDR1 is GTSNPN, CDR2 SVGIG, per germline (reference sequence). The CDR3 DNA reads TGTGCCTGGAGTGGCGCCGAAACAGGGCCCCAGCATTTT. Its protein is CAWSGAETGPQHF.

The chain joins TRBV2 to TRBJ2-3; D is undetermined. Trimming removed 0 bases from V and 2 bases from J, with 9 bases in between. This CDR3 is built from 15 residues. Per germline, CDR1 SNHLY and CDR2 FYNNEI. For the CDR3, the DNA is TGTGCCAGCAGTGAAGCGCCCAGATACACAGATACGCAGTATTTT. Translating gives CASSEAPRYTDTQYF.

The gene calls are TRBV6-4 and TRBJ1-5; tentatively, D is TRBD1 (6 bases). The length of the CDR3 is 14 residues. Germline CDR1 is MRHNA and CDR2 is SNTAGT. V dropped 7 bases and J dropped 4 bases, with 14 bases sitting between them. The CDR3, as DNA: TGTGCCAGCACTGGGTCGACAGGAAATCAGCCCCAGCATTTT. This encodes CASTGSTGNQPQHF.

The chain is built from TRBV5-1 and TRBJ2-6; tentatively, D is TRBD2 (6 bases). Germline V gives CDR1 SGHRS, CDR2 YFSETQ. CDR3 length equals 15 residues. V lost 3 bases and J lost 0, with 7 bases in between. The CDR3 DNA sequence: TGCGCCAGCAGCTCGCGGGGCTCTGGGGCCAACGTCCTGACTTTC. This codes for CASSSRGSGANVLTF.

The rearrangement links TRBV7-2 to TRBJ2-7; 7 nucleotides match TRBD2. The V segment lost 5 bases and the J segment 5 bases; nucleotides outside the gene matches: 6. CDR3 length: 13 amino acids. Germline lookup yields CDR1 SGHTA and CDR2 FQGNSA. This CDR3 is CASSVGGGNEQYF. For the CDR3, the DNA is TGTGCCAGCAGCGTTGGGGGGGGGAACGAGCAGTACTTC.